The 30 T cell receptor beta chains presented below share a single source sample, sequenced in a study of blood T cells in healthy people across ages (dated by TCRdb to 2013 to 2016). The receptor library was made with 5' RACE. For sequencing, an Illumina HiSeq 2500 was employed. A second roughly 6 to 12 cycle PCR used a sample-barcoded 5' primer and a J-beta primer mix. The raw public data were reprocessed by TCRdb itself: fastp quality trimming at Q25, MiXCR clonotype calling, in-frame beta chains only. Identical CDR3 protein sequences are pooled into one entry, listed with their most common genes and DNA. The sample table records about 1.7 million distinct CDR3 sequences; over 25% of these occur just once. 7.7% of the sample comes from the top ten. Sequenced: blood. These receptors originate from a woman aged 25 to 39 in good health.

The CDR3 DNA follows: TGTGCCAGCAGCCACCCCTGGGATGGCTACACCTTC. The encoded protein is CASSHPWDGYTF. The chain is built from TRBV7-9 and TRBJ1-2, with D hard to call. V lost 5 bases and J lost 6, with 10 bases in between. Per germline, CDR1 SEHNR and CDR2 FQNEAQ (reference sequence). The CDR3 has 12 amino acids.

The chain combines TRBV6-6 with TRBJ1-5; 9 nucleotides align to TRBD1. The CDR3 consists of 15 residues. CDR1 and CDR2 from the germline V gene are MNHNY and SVGAGI (reference sequence). V was pared by 6 bases and J by 4 bases, with 7 bases of the junction left unmatched. CDR3 residues: CASRHPGQGNQPQHF. Written as DNA, the CDR3 is TGTGCCAGCAGACATCCGGGACAGGGTAATCAGCCCCAGCATTTT.

V usage is TRBV5-1 and J usage is TRBJ2-7; D possibly corresponds to TRBD2 (7 bases). The V end was cut by 4 bases, the J end by 0 bases, with 14 bases between. CDR3 size: 15 residues. Per germline, CDR1 SGHRS and CDR2 YFSETQ. Written as DNA, the CDR3 is TGCGCCAGCAGCCTAAGCGGGGACATCTCCTACGAGCAGTACTTC. Translating gives CASSLSGDISYEQYF.

This clonotype has only a few counts. This chain uses TRBV5-1 with TRBJ2-1, with TRBD2 as a possible D gene (6 bases). Trimming removed 4 bases at V and 2 bases at J, with 16 bases between. The CDR3 sequence is 16 residues long. The germline CDR1 and CDR2 sequences are SGHRS and YFSETQ. Here the CDR3 reads CASSPGGGGTYNEQFF. DNA for the CDR3: TGCGCCAGCAGCCCCGGTGGCGGAGGGACCTACAATGAGCAGTTCTTC.

This clonotype has more than one count but fewer than ten. CDR3 nucleotides: TGCGCCAGCAGCCTAGACTATGGGGGCTACAATGAGCAGTTCTTC. The encoded protein is CASSLDYGGYNEQFF. The J gene is TRBJ2-1, the V gene TRBV5-1; D may be TRBD1 or TRBD2 (5 bases each). The V end lost 4 bases, the J end lost 3 bases, and 14 bases lay between the germline ends. Germline assignment: CDR1 SGHRS and CDR2 YFSETQ. The CDR3 covers 15 residues.

The CDR3 coding sequence is TGTGCCAGCAGCCAATCGAGGTTTGCCTACGAGCAGTACTTC. Translation gives CASSQSRFAYEQYF. The gene calls are TRBV7-6 and TRBJ2-7; D gene ambiguous. This CDR3 comprises 14 residues. The V end lost 5 bases, the J end lost 2 bases, and 13 bases lay between the germline ends. The V gene's germline CDR1 is SGHVS and CDR2 FNYEAQ.

This clonotype was seen ten or more times. CDR3 residues: CASSLTQGARVETQYF. CDR3 nucleotides: TGCGCCAGCAGCTTGACCCAGGGGGCGCGAGTAGAGACCCAGTACTTC. This chain links TRBV5-1 with TRBJ2-5, with TRBD1 identical over 8 bases. The CDR3 is 16 residues long. The trim removed 1 base at V and 4 bases at J, leaving 9 bases unmatched. The germline CDR1 and CDR2 sequences are SGHRS and YFSETQ.

Comments on this clonotype: Its ends do not fully match the called genes, so a read error is possible. The chain uses TRBV29-1 and TRBJ1-1, with D tentatively TRBD1 (5 bases). This CDR3 region has 12 residues. In germline, CDR1 is SQVTM, CDR2 ANQGSEA. In DNA form, the CDR3 reads TGCGGCGTGGACGGGGGTGACACTGAAGCTTTCTTT. Protein sequence: CGVDGGDTEAFF.

The chain links TRBV9 to TRBJ1-4; D not resolved. The germline V gene encodes CDR1 SGDLS and CDR2 YYNGEE. V was trimmed by 0 bases and J by 0 bases, leaving 6 bases between them. The CDR3 extends over 15 amino acids. As DNA, the CDR3 is TGTGCCAGCAGCGTAGGAGGGTCAACTAATGAAAAACTGTTTTTT. Translating it yields CASSVGGSTNEKLFF. Together with reference TRBV9 and TRBJ1-4, the CDR3 gives the full variable domain: DSGVTQTPKHLITATGQRVTLRCSPRSGDLSVYWYQQSLDQGLQFLIQYYNGEERAKGNILERFSAQQFPDLHSELNLSSLELGDSALYFCASSVGGSTNEKLFFGSGTQLSVL.

The chain joins TRBV11-2 to TRBJ2-1; no reliable D call. Trimming pared 0 bases from V and 6 bases from J, leaving 12 bases between. Germline V gives CDR1 SGHAT, CDR2 FQNNGV. The CDR3 spans 15 residues. The CDR3 DNA is TGTGCCAGCAGCTTAGATCGTGTGTCCACCAATGAGCAGTTCTTC. Protein product: CASSLDRVSTNEQFF.

This chain connects TRBV7-2 to TRBJ1-1; 7 nucleotides align to TRBD1. V gave up 5 bases and J gave up 1 base; unmatched junction bases: 16. The CDR3 has 18 amino acids. The germline gives CDR1 SGHTA, CDR2 FQGNSA. The CDR3 here is CASSPLVGTVLRNTEAFF. DNA for the CDR3: TGTGCCAGCAGCCCCCTTGTGGGGACAGTCCTTAGGAACACTGAAGCTTTCTTT.

The chain uses TRBV6-1 and TRBJ2-7, with D possibly called TRBD1 or TRBD2 (5 bases each). Trimming took 8 bases from V and 3 from J, leaving 14 bases between them. This CDR3 region has 13 residues. The germline CDR1 and CDR2 sequences are MNHNS and SASEGT. CDR3 protein: CASRTTGLYEQYF. The CDR3 DNA sequence: TGTGCCAGCCGGACCACAGGACTCTACGAGCAGTACTTC.

In its sample, this clonotype was seen once. The CDR3 nucleotides are TGTGCCAGCAGTACTATAGCGGGCCCTCTCTCCTACAATGAGCAGTTCTTC. This gives the protein CASSTIAGPLSYNEQFF. V and J are TRBV6-2 or TRBV6-3 and TRBJ2-1; 7 nucleotides line up with TRBD2. CDR3 length equals 17 residues. Germline V lookup: CDR1 MNHEY, CDR2 SVGEGT. V gave up 5 bases and J gave up 0 bases; unmatched junction bases: 10.

This clonotype was picked up a small number of times. The chain recombines TRBV5-1 with TRBJ1-4; 8 bases match TRBD1. From germline, CDR1 is SGHRS and CDR2 YFSETQ. The V and J ends lost 4 bases and 3 bases, in that order; junction bases with no gene match: 2. The CDR3 is made up of 14 amino acids. The CDR3 DNA is TGCGCCAGCAGCCCGGGACAGGCTAATGAAAAACTGTTTTTT. Residues: CASSPGQANEKLFF.

This clonotype occurred a few times. The chain is built from TRBV29-1 and TRBJ1-2; tentative D call: TRBD1 (6 bases). V was clipped by 2 bases and J by 8 bases, with 18 bases between them. The CDR3 length is 14 residues. Germline V CDR1 and CDR2: SQVTM, ANQGSEA. DNA of the CDR3: TGCAGCGTTGAAAAGGAGACAGGAGCGAGGGGCTACACCTTC. Encoded protein: CSVEKETGARGYTF.

This chain joins TRBV6-2 or TRBV6-3 and TRBJ2-7, with D possibly matching TRBD1 (6 bases). This CDR3 spans 15 amino acids. From germline, CDR1 is MNHEY and CDR2 SVGEGT. V lost 10 bases, J lost 1 base, and 20 bases lay in between. DNA of the CDR3: TGTGCCACCTTTGACCCGGGACAACGTTCCTACGAGCAGTACTTC. This sequence encodes CATFDPGQRSYEQYF.

The rearrangement joins TRBV10-3 to TRBJ2-5; either TRBD1 or TRBD2 may supply D (6 bases each). The CDR3 contains 14 residues. Trimming pared 10 bases from V and 2 bases from J, leaving 17 bases between. Germline V gene sequence: CDR1 ENHRY, CDR2 SYGVKD. CDR3 residues: CATSGGGSQETQYF. The CDR3 coding sequence is TGTGCCACCTCCGGGGGCGGGTCTCAAGAGACCCAGTACTTC.

This sequence joins TRBV5-1 and TRBJ2-2; TRBD2 matches at 8 bases. After removal of 4 bases from V and 16 bases from J, the junction contained 15 bases not matched to a gene. Germline V lookup: CDR1 SGHRS, CDR2 YFSETQ. This CDR3 is built from 14 residues. The CDR3, as DNA: TGCGCCAGCAGCACCATAGCGGGAACCGGGGAGTGGTTTTTT. Translation gives CASSTIAGTGEWFF.

This clonotype was counted many times. The chain joins TRBV28 to TRBJ2-7; no clear D gene. V was trimmed by 6 bases and J by 2 bases, leaving 17 bases between them. Germline CDR1 reads MDHEN; CDR2 reads SYDVKM. The CDR3 loop spans 15 amino acids. The CDR3 spells CASSHRTHPPYEQYF. The DNA of the CDR3 is TGTGCCAGCAGCCACCGGACCCATCCGCCCTACGAGCAGTACTTC.

This clonotype came up a few times. V and J are TRBV5-1 and TRBJ2-4, with D possibly being TRBD1 (6 bases). CDR3 length equals 16 residues. Trimming removed 3 bases at V and 3 bases at J, with 16 bases between. Germline CDR1 SGHRS, CDR2 YFSETQ. In DNA form, the CDR3 reads TGCGCCAGCAGCTACTCCACAGGGTCAGGCAAAAACATTCAGTACTTC. It specifies CASSYSTGSGKNIQYF. The entire variable domain, with the rest obtained from reference TRBV5-1 and TRBJ2-4, is as follows: KAGVTQTPRYLIKTRGQQVTLSCSPISGHRSVSWYQQTPGQGLQFLFEYFSETQRNKGNFPGRFSGRQFSNSRSEMNVSTLELGDSALYLCASSYSTGSGKNIQYFGAGTRLSVL.

Only a few counts were recorded for this clonotype. The J gene is TRBJ1-1, the V gene TRBV7-9, with TRBD1 matching over 7 bases. Germline CDR1 reads SEHNR; CDR2 reads FQNEAQ (reference sequence). The CDR3 runs 16 residues. After removal of 1 base from V and 0 bases from J, the junction contained 5 bases not matched to a gene. CDR3 DNA sequence: TGTGCCAGCAGCTTAGAGGTCGGGACAGTGAACACTGAAGCTTTCTTT. The encoded protein is CASSLEVGTVNTEAFF.

This clonotype was detected a few times. The chain is built from TRBV4-1 and TRBJ1-4; D is perhaps TRBD1 (5 bases). Germline V gene sequence: CDR1 MGHRA, CDR2 YSYEKL. Deletions cut 1 base from V and 3 bases from J, with 12 bases between. The CDR3 sequence is 16 residues long. CDR3 coding DNA: TGCGCCAGCAGCCAAGCCCGTACAGGTCCTAATGAAAAACTGTTTTTT. It codes for CASSQARTGPNEKLFF.

This clonotype was seen a handful of times. This chain uses TRBV3-1 with TRBJ1-1; D not resolved. CDR3 size: 14 residues. Deletions cut 0 bases from V and 0 bases from J, with 5 bases between. Germline CDR1 is LGHDT and CDR2 is YNNKEL (reference sequence). DNA of the CDR3: TGTGCCAGCAGCCAAGATACCTTGAACACTGAAGCTTTCTTT. Protein sequence: CASSQDTLNTEAFF.

This clonotype has a count of ten or more. At one boundary the junction diverges from the germline segment, which might be a read error. V usage is TRBV7-9 and J usage is TRBJ2-6; D is unclear. CDR1 is SEHNR and CDR2 is FQNEAQ in the germline V gene (reference sequence). The CDR3 is made up of 15 amino acids. The CDR3 spells CSSSFKEFGANVLTF. CDR3 DNA: TGTTCCAGCAGCTTTAAGGAGTTTGGGGCCAACGTCCTGACTTTC.

Regarding this clonotype: One junction end disagrees with the germline gene, perhaps due to a read error. The V and J genes are TRBV28 and TRBJ2-1; tentative D call: TRBD2 (6 bases). The CDR3 contains 14 residues. Germline V gene sequence: CDR1 MDHEN, CDR2 SYDVKM. The CDR3 coding sequence is TGTGCCAGCACCCACGGGGGTTCGGGCAATGAGCAGTTTTTC. Amino acids: CASTHGGSGNEQFF.

The chain recombines TRBV15 with TRBJ1-2; possibly TRBD1 for D (5 bases). V gave up 0 bases and J gave up 6 bases, with 14 bases separating them. Germline CDR1 and CDR2: LNHNV and YYDKDF (reference sequence). The CDR3 consists of 15 residues. As DNA, the CDR3 is TGTGCCACCAGCAGAGATCTCCAGGGAAGCGATGGCTACACCTTC. It codes for CATSRDLQGSDGYTF.

The chain recombines TRBV6-5 with TRBJ1-1, with 7 bases aligning to TRBD1. The CDR3 is 13 residues long. V lost 6 bases to trimming and J lost 4 bases; unmatched junction nucleotides: 5. The germline gives CDR1 MNHEY, CDR2 SVGAGI. CDR3 region: CASRAGGGTEAFF. CDR3 nucleotide sequence: TGTGCCAGCAGGGCAGGGGGAGGCACTGAAGCTTTCTTT.

V is TRBV6-6 and J is TRBJ1-1; TRBD1 matches 10 bases. J was trimmed by 1 base and V by 0 bases; bases with no gene match: 5. The CDR3 runs 17 residues. CDR1 is MNHNY and CDR2 is SVGAGI in the germline V gene (reference sequence). The CDR3 here is CASSYSGQGKGNTEAFF. The CDR3 DNA reads TGTGCCAGCAGTTACTCGGGACAGGGGAAAGGGAACACTGAAGCTTTCTTT.

The rearrangement links TRBV10-3 to TRBJ1-5; TRBD1 might be the D (6 bases). The CDR3 is made up of 13 amino acids. Germline V CDR1 and CDR2: ENHRY, SYGVKD. V dropped 10 bases and J dropped 4 bases, with 14 bases sitting between them. The DNA of the CDR3 is TGTGCCAACGGGGATCAGGGGAATCAGCCCCAGCATTTT. This gives the protein CANGDQGNQPQHF.

The chain is built from TRBV5-1 and TRBJ2-7; 11 positions match TRBD2. Trimming at V came to 3 bases and at J to 1 base, leaving 12 bases not matched to a gene. CDR1 and CDR2 (germline): SGHRS, YFSETQ. CDR3 length: 18 amino acids. CDR3 in DNA: TGCGCCAGCAGCTGGTGGGGGCCATCTAGCGGGGGGTCCTACGAGCAGTACTTC. This gives the protein CASSWWGPSSGGSYEQYF.